These 5 T cell receptor beta chains originate from one sample sequenced in a study of blood T cell repertoires in COVID-19. The data were produced by immunoSEQ multiplex PCR, yet TCRdb's version contains in-frame clones alone and is incomplete. Among 200,000 to 300,000 clones listed, around 87% were seen once. Specimen: peripheral blood. The receptors stem from a woman aged 45-65 years with acute or convalescent COVID-19.

The V and J genes are TRBV7-2 and TRBJ2-7; D is undetermined. V shed 2 bases and J shed 7 bases, with 15 bases lying between them. This CDR3 has 14 amino acids. Germline V gives CDR1 SGHTA, CDR2 FQGNSA. CDR3 in DNA: TGTGCCAGCAGCTTACTCGGCGGTCTTCTAGAGCAGTACTTC. Encoded protein: CASSLLGGLLEQYF.

The V gene is TRBV27, the J gene TRBJ2-7; 7 nucleotides match TRBD1. The CDR3 contains 16 residues. CDR1 and CDR2 (germline): MNHEY, SMNVEV (reference sequence). Trimming removed 9 bases from V and 3 bases from J; junction bases left unmatched: 17. The CDR3 DNA sequence: TGTGCCAGTATGTCCGGGACAGCGTTCGAAATCTACGAGCAGTACTTC. Translating it yields CASMSGTAFEIYEQYF.

This chain links TRBV5-4 with TRBJ2-5; TRBD1 aligns across 9 bases. V shed 5 bases and J 0 bases; nucleotides not matched to a gene: 5. The CDR3 consists of 15 residues. Per germline, CDR1 SGHNT and CDR2 YYREEE (reference sequence). In nucleotides, the CDR3 is TGTGCCAGCAGACGAGACAGGGGGTACCAAGAGACCCAGTACTTC. Translation: CASRRDRGYQETQYF. Combining the CDR3 with reference TRBV5-4 and TRBJ2-5 gives the whole variable domain ETGVTQSPTHLIKTRGQQVTLRCSSQSGHNTVSWYQQALGQGPQFIFQYYREEENGRGNFPPRFSGLQFPNYSSELNVNALELDDSALYLCASRRDRGYQETQYFGPGTRLLVL.

The V gene is TRBV29-1, the J gene TRBJ2-2; possibly TRBD1 for D (8 bases). CDR1 is SQVTM, CDR2 ANQGSEA, per germline. This CDR3 has 14 amino acids. V gave up 6 bases and J gave up 1 base, with 12 bases separating them. CDR3 amino acids: CSVGGTGNTGELFF. CDR3 in DNA: TGCAGCGTGGGGGGGACAGGGAACACCGGGGAGCTGTTTTTT.

The chain joins TRBV5-1 to TRBJ2-3; 10 nucleotides agree with TRBD1. CDR3 length equals 16 residues. The V and J ends lost 4 bases and 8 bases, in that order; junction bases with no gene match: 13. Per germline, CDR1 SGHRS and CDR2 YFSETQ. The CDR3 spells CASSPDWTGGTVTQYF. In DNA, the CDR3 is TGCGCCAGCAGCCCTGACTGGACAGGGGGTACGGTTACGCAGTATTTT.